These 8 T cell receptor beta chains originate from one sample sequenced in a study of graft-versus-host responses after intestinal transplantation. Sequencing was performed with immunoSEQ multiplex PCR; in TCRdb, only in-frame clones are kept and a portion is missing. The profile shows about 21,000 clones, about a third of them singletons. Responders (200,000, CFSE-labeled) were co-plated with 200,000 irradiated, violet-dye-labeled stimulators. The sequencing used alloreactive CD8+ T cells from a mixed lymphocyte reaction culture, collected before intestinal transplant. This sample's subset: CFSE-low proliferating T cells sorted from roughly 6-day pre-transplant mixed lymphocyte reaction (GvH or HvG direction). The receptor source for this set is a human patient who received an intestinal transplant.

The rearrangement uses TRBV7-9 and TRBJ2-7; D perhaps matches TRBD1 (6 bases). Germline lookup yields CDR1 SEHNR and CDR2 FQNEAQ (reference sequence). The CDR3 is made up of 14 amino acids. Trimming took 1 base from V and 2 from J, leaving 9 bases between them. The CDR3 loop is CASSLENRAYEQYF. For the CDR3, the DNA is TGTGCCAGCAGCTTAGAAAACAGGGCCTACGAGCAGTACTTC. The full variable domain, in which reference TRBV7-9 and TRBJ2-7 provide the parts outside the CDR3, is DTGVSQNPRHKITKRGQNVTFRCDPISEHNRLYWYRQTLGQGPEFLTYFQNEAQLEKSRLLSDRFSAERPKGSFSTLEIQRTEQGDSAMYLCASSLENRAYEQYFGPGTRLTVT.

CDR3 amino acids: CASSRRTGVNTEAFF. CDR3 in DNA: TGTGCCAGCAGCCGGAGGACAGGGGTGAACACTGAAGCTTTCTTT. The rearrangement uses TRBV14 and TRBJ1-1, with 9 bases aligning to TRBD1. J gave up 0 bases and V 4 bases, and 3 bases lay outside the gene matches. The CDR3 is made up of 15 amino acids. Per the germline V gene, CDR1 is SGHDN and CDR2 is FVKESK.

The rearrangement links TRBV7-3 to TRBJ2-1; D unclear. Trimming took 4 bases from V and 0 from J, leaving 10 bases between them. Germline V gene lookup returns CDR1 SGHTA and CDR2 FQGTGA. The CDR3 totals 15 residues. The DNA of the CDR3 is TGTGCCAGCAGCTCTGCTGAGAGCTCCTACAATGAGCAGTTCTTC. This encodes CASSSAESSYNEQFF.

V usage is TRBV11-1 and J usage is TRBJ2-5; a possible D gene is TRBD1 (5 bases). Germline V gene data show CDR1 as SGHAT and CDR2 as FQDESV (reference sequence). CDR3 length: 12 residues. Trimming took off 6 bases at V and 2 bases at J, with 7 bases between the two ends. CDR3 residues: CASSGQQETQYF. The CDR3 nucleotides read TGTGCCAGCAGTGGACAACAAGAGACCCAGTACTTC. The full variable domain, its missing parts supplied by reference TRBV11-1 and TRBJ2-5, is EAEVAQSPRYKITEKSQAVAFWCDPISGHATLYWYRQILGQGPELLVQFQDESVVDDSQLPKDRFSAERLKGVDSTLKIQPAELGDSAMYLCASSGQQETQYFGPGTRLLVL.

The V and J genes are TRBV29-1 and TRBJ2-4; 10 bases are shared with TRBD1. CDR3 length: 14 residues. J was trimmed by 8 bases and V by 2 bases; bases with no gene match: 6. CDR1 is SQVTM, CDR2 ANQGSEA, per germline. The CDR3 sequence is CSVEFGTGEYIQYF. The CDR3 region has the DNA TGCAGCGTTGAATTCGGGACAGGGGAGTACATTCAGTACTTC.

This clone is termed medium-sized. The V and J genes are TRBV6-6 and TRBJ1-6; D is unclear. Trimming took 10 bases from V and 7 from J, leaving 17 bases between them. Germline CDR1 and CDR2: MNHNY and SVGAGI (reference sequence). The CDR3 totals 14 residues. CDR3 loop: CATLGGEGNSPLHF. The CDR3 DNA reads as TGTGCCACCTTGGGTGGGGAAGGCAATTCACCCCTCCACTTT.

This clone was seen only a few times. V usage is TRBV6-6 and J usage is TRBJ1-5; D remains ambiguous. Germline loops: CDR1 MNHNY, CDR2 SVGAGI (reference sequence). V lost 6 bases, J lost 5 bases, and 11 bases lay in between. The CDR3 has 13 amino acids. CDR3 bases: TGTGCCAGCAGCCCAGGTGGCCATCAGCCCCAGCATTTT. Translation: CASSPGGHQPQHF.

In its sample, this clone is medium-sized. The rearrangement links TRBV4-1 to TRBJ1-2; no clear D gene. This CDR3 region has 15 residues. V shed 3 bases and J shed 1 base, with 12 bases lying between them. CDR1 and CDR2 from the germline V gene are MGHRA and YSYEKL. Written as DNA, the CDR3 is TGCGCCAGCAGCCAGGGGAATACCCTTAACTATGGCTACACCTTC. Residues: CASSQGNTLNYGYTF.